Detailed here is one T cell receptor beta chain. Its cognate antigen is unknown. V gave up 3 bases and J gave up 0 bases, with 14 bases separating them. The CDR3 contains 16 residues. Germline V gene lookup returns CDR1 MNHEY and CDR2 SMNVEV (reference sequence). This entry comes from a study of shared clonotypes between healthy human individuals. Study background: CD8 memory received one plate per donor, CD8 naive two, CD4 memory three and CD4 naive three. Study results and limitations: Clonotype sharing levels among donors were expected to vary with sequencing depth. Non-shared clonotypes had lower generation probabilities than those shared by all four donors.

Some clones are missing from TCRdb's copy, which holds only in-frame ones; the method was immunoSEQ multiplex PCR. The repertoire has approximately 2.3 million clones, roughly 93% of them found once; the top ten carry 0.39%. V and J are TRBV27 and TRBJ1-2, with D uncertain. The TCR originated in a man younger than 30 in good health. Some clones in this sample may be carry-over from other donors' samples. Sequencing was performed on naive CD4+ T cells from PBMCs. Subset noted: CD45RA+ positively selected. The CDR3 loop is CASSFQRRSSNYGYTF. The CDR3, as DNA: TGTGCCAGCAGTTTTCAGAGAAGGAGCTCTAACTATGGCTACACCTTC.